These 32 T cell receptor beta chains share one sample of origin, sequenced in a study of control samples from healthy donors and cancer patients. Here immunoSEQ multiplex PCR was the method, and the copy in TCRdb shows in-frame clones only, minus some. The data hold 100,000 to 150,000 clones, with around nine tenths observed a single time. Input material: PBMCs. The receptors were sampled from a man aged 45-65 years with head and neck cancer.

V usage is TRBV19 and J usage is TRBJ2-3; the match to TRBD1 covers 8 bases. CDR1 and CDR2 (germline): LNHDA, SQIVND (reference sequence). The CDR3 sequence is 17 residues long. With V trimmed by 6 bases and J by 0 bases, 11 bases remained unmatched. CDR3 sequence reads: CASSPNLQGVSTDTQYF. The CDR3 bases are TGTGCCAGTAGCCCGAACCTACAGGGGGTTAGCACAGATACGCAGTATTTT. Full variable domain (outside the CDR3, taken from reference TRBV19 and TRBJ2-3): DGGITQSPKYLFRKEGQNVTLSCEQNLNHDAMYWYRQDPGQGLRLIYYSQIVNDFQKGDIAEGYSVSREKKESFPLTVTSAQKNPTAFYLCASSPNLQGVSTDTQYFGPGTRLTVL.

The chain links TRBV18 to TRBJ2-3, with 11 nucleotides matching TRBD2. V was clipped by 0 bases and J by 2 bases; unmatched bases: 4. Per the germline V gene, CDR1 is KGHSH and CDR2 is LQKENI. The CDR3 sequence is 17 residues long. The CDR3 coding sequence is TGTGCCAGCTCACCACCACTAGCGGGGGTGATCACAGATACGCAGTATTTT. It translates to CASSPPLAGVITDTQYF.

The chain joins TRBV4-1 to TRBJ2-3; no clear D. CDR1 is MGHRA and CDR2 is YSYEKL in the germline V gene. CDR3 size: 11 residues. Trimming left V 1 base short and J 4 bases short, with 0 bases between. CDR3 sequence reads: CASSQADTQYF. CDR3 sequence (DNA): TGCGCCAGCAGCCAAGCAGATACGCAGTATTTT.

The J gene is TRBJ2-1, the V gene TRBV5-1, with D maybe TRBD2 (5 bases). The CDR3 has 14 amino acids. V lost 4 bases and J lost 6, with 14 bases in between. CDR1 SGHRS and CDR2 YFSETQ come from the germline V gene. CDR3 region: CASSPGVRGNEQFF. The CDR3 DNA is TGCGCCAGCAGCCCCGGGGTAAGAGGCAATGAGCAGTTCTTC.

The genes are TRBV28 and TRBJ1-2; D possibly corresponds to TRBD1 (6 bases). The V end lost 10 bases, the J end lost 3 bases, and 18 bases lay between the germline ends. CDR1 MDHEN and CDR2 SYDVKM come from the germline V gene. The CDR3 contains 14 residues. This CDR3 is CATFRKGGDYGYTF. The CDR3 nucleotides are TGTGCCACCTTTCGCAAAGGGGGTGACTATGGCTACACCTTC.

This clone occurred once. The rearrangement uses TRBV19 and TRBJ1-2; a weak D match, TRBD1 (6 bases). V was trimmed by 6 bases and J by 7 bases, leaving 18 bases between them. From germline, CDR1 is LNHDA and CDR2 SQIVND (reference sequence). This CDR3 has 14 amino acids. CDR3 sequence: CASRVPRGVSGYTF. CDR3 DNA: TGTGCCAGTAGGGTTCCCAGGGGCGTATCTGGCTACACCTTC. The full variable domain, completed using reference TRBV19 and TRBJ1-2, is DGGITQSPKYLFRKEGQNVTLSCEQNLNHDAMYWYRQDPGQGLRLIYYSQIVNDFQKGDIAEGYSVSREKKESFPLTVTSAQKNPTAFYLCASRVPRGVSGYTFGSGTRLTVV.

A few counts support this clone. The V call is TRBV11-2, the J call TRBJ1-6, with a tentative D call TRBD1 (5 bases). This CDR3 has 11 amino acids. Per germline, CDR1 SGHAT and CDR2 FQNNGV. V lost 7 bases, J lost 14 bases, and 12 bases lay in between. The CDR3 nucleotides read TGTGCCAGCACCCGGGACTTCGCCCTCCACTTT. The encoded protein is CASTRDFALHF.

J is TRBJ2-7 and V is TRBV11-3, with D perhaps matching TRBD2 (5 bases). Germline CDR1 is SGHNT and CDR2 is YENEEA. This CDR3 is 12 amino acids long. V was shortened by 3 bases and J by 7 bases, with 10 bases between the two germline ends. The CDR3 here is CASSFSPGEQYF. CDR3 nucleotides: TGTGCCAGCAGCTTCTCTCCGGGGGAGCAGTACTTC.

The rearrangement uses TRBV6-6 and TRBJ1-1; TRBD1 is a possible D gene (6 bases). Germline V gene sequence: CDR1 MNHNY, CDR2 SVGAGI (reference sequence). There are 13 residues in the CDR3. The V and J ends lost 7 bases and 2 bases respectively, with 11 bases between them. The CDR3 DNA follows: TGTGCCAGCAACGCGGGGGGCAACACTGAAGCTTTCTTT. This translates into CASNAGGNTEAFF.

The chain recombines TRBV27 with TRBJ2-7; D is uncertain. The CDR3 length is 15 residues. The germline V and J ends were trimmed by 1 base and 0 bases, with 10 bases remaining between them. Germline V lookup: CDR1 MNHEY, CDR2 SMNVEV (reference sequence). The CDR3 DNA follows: TGTGCCAGCAGTTTATACCCTCCCAACTCCTACGAGCAGTACTTC. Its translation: CASSLYPPNSYEQYF.

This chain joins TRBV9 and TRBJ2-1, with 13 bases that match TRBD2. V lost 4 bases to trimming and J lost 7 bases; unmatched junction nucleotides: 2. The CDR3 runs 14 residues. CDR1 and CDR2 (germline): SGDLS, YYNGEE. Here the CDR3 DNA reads TGTGCCAGCAGCACTAGCGGGGGGGTAAATGAGCAGTTCTTC. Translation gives CASSTSGGVNEQFF. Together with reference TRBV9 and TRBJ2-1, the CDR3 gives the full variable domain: DSGVTQTPKHLITATGQRVTLRCSPRSGDLSVYWYQQSLDQGLQFLIQYYNGEERAKGNILERFSAQQFPDLHSELNLSSLELGDSALYFCASSTSGGVNEQFFGPGTRLTVL.

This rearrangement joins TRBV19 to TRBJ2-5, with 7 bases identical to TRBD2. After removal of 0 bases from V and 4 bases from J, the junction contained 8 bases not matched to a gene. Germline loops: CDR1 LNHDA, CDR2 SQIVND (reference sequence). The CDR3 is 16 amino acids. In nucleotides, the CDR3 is TGTGCCAGTAGTATAGAGGCTCTAGCGGTGGCAGAGACCCAGTACTTC. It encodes CASSIEALAVAETQYF.

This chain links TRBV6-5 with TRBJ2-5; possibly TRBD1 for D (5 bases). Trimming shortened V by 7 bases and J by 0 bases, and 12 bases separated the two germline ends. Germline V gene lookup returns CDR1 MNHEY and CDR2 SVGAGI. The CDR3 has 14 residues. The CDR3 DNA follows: TGTGCCAGCACGATAGGGGCATACCAAGAGACCCAGTACTTC. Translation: CASTIGAYQETQYF.

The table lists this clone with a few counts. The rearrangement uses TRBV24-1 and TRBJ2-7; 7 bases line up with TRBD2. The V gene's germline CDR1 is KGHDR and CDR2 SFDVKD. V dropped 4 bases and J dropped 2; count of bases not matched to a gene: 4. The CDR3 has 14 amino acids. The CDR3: CATSEGGSPYEQYF. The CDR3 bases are TGTGCCACCAGTGAGGGGGGGAGCCCCTACGAGCAGTACTTC.

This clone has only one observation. CDR3 nucleotide sequence: TGTGCCAGCAGCCAAGAAGGAAGCAAGGGTGAGCAGTTCTTC. Translated: CASSQEGSKGEQFF. V usage is TRBV4-2 and J usage is TRBJ2-1; D is unclear. Trimming removed 0 bases at V and 9 bases at J, with 12 bases between. CDR3 length equals 14 residues. CDR1 is LGHNA, CDR2 YNFKEQ, per germline.

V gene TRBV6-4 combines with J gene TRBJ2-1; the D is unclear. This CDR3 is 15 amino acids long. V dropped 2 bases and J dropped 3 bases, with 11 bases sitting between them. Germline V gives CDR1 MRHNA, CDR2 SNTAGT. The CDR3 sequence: CASSDTDLGYNEQFF. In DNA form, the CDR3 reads TGTGCCAGCAGTGACACCGACTTGGGCTACAATGAGCAGTTCTTC.

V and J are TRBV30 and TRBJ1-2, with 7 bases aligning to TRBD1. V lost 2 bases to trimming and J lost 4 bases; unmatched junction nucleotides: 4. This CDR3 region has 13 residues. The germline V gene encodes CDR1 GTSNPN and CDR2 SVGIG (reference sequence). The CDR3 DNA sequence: TGTGCCTGGAGTAGGGGGACAGCCTATGGCTACACCTTC. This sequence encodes CAWSRGTAYGYTF.

The CDR3 is CASSLASGGYNEQFF. The CDR3 DNA reads as TGTGCCAGCAGCTTAGCTAGCGGGGGGTACAATGAGCAGTTCTTC. The chain carries TRBV7-6 and TRBJ2-1, with 10 nucleotides matching TRBD2. Unmatched junction bases numbered 0, after V lost 0 bases and J lost 4 bases. Germline loops: CDR1 SGHVS, CDR2 FNYEAQ. The CDR3 is 15 residues long.

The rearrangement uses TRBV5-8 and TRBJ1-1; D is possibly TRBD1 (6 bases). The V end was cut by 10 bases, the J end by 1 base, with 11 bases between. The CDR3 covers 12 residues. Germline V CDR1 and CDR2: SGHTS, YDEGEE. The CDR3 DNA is TGTGCCTCCGGGACACCGAACACTGAAGCTTTCTTT. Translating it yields CASGTPNTEAFF.

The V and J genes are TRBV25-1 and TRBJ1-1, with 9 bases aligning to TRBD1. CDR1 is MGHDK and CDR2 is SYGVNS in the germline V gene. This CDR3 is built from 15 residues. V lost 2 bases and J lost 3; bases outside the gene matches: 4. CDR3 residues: CASSEGQGYYTEAFF. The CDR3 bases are TGTGCCAGCAGTGAAGGACAGGGGTATTACACTGAAGCTTTCTTT.

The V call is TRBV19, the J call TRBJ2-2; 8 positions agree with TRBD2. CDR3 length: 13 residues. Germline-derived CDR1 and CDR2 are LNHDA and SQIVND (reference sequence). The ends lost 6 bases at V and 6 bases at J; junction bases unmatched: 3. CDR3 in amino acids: CASSRTSSGELFF. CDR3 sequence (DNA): TGTGCCAGTAGCCGGACTAGCTCCGGGGAGCTGTTTTTT.

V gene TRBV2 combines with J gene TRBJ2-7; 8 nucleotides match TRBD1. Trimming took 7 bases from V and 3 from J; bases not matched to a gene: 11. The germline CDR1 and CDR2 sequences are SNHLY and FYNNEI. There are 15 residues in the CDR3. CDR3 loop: CASILDRETSYEQYF. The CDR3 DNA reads TGTGCCAGCATTCTGGACAGGGAAACTAGCTACGAGCAGTACTTC.

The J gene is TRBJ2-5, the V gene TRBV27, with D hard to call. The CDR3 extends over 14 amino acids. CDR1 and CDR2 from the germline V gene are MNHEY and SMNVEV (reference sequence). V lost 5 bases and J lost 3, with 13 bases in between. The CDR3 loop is CASSPSDLEETQYF. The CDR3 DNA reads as TGTGCCAGCAGTCCTTCGGACCTGGAAGAGACCCAGTACTTC.

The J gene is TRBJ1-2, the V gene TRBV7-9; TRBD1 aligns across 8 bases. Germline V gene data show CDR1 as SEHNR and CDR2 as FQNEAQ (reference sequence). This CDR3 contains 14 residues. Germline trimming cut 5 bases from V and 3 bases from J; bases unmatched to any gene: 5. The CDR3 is CASSRTGIDYGYTF. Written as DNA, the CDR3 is TGTGCCAGCAGCCGGACAGGGATAGACTATGGCTACACCTTC.

CDR3 region: CASSYGLAGKNIQYF. In DNA, the CDR3 is TGTGCCAGCAGTTACGGACTAGCGGGAAAAAACATTCAGTACTTC. The chain recombines TRBV6-5 with TRBJ2-4; 12 bases are shared with TRBD2. CDR3 length: 15 residues. V was pared by 2 bases and J by 4 bases, with 0 bases of the junction left unmatched. CDR1 is MNHEY, CDR2 SVGAGI, per germline.

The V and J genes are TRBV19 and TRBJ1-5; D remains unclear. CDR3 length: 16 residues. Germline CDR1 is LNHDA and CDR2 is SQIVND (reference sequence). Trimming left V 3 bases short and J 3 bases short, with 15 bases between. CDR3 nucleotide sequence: TGTGCCAGTAGTATCCCCGGCAGCTTCTCCAATCAGCCCCAGCATTTT. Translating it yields CASSIPGSFSNQPQHF.

CDR3 coding DNA: TGTGCCAGCAGCTTTGGACAGGGACTAGCCAAAAACATTCAGTACTTC. Translated: CASSFGQGLAKNIQYF. J is TRBJ2-4 and V is TRBV7-9; TRBD1 matches 8 bases. This CDR3 region has 16 residues. Germline V gene lookup returns CDR1 SEHNR and CDR2 FQNEAQ (reference sequence). Trimming cost V 3 bases and J 0 bases; bases outside gene matches: 4.

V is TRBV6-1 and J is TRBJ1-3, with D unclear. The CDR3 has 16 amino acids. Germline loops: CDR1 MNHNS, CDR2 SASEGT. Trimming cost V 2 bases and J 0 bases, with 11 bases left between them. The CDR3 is CASSEIRPSSGNTIYF. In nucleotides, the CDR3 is TGTGCCAGCAGTGAAATAAGACCTAGCTCTGGAAACACCATATATTTT.

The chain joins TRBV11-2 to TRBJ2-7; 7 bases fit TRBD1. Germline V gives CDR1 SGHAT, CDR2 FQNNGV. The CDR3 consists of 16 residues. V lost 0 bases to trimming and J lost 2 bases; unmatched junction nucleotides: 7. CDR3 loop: CASSLDPTGETYEQYF. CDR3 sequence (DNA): TGTGCCAGCAGCTTAGACCCAACAGGGGAGACCTACGAGCAGTACTTC.

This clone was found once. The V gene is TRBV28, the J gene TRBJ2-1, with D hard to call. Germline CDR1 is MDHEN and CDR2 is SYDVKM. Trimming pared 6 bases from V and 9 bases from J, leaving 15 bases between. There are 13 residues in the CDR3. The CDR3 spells CASSSLPWGEQFF. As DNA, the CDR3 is TGTGCCAGCAGCTCACTCCCCTGGGGTGAGCAGTTCTTC.

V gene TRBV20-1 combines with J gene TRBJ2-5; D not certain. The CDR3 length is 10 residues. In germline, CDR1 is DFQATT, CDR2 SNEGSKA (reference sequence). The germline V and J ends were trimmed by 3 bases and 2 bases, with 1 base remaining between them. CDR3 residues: CSASQETQYF. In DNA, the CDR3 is TGCAGTGCTAGTCAAGAGACCCAGTACTTC.

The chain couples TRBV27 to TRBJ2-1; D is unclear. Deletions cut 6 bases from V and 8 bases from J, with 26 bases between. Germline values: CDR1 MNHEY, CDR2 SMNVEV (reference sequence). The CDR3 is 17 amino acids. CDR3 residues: CASRPLADPSTIDEQFF. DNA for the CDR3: TGTGCCAGCAGACCGCTTGCGGACCCATCTACAATCGATGAGCAGTTCTTC.